This T cell receptor beta chain was sequenced for a study of shared T cell receptors in the human thymus. V lost 4 bases to trimming and J lost 4 bases; unmatched junction nucleotides: 4. The CDR3 totals 15 residues. Germline V gene lookup returns CDR1 SQVTM and CDR2 ANQGSEA. TCRdb's table, derived via immunoSEQ multiplex PCR, lists solely in-frame clones and lacks some. This sample carries about 380,000 clones, more than 85% of them seen once, and the ten largest clones take approximately 0.02%. This chain uses TRBV29-1 with TRBJ2-2; 12 positions match TRBD2. Sequenced sample: thymocytes. The TCR was taken from a human donor. The CDR3 coding sequence is TGCAGCGTTGCCCTAGCGGGAGGGCGCACCGGGGAGCTGTTTTTT. It translates to CSVALAGGRTGELFF.